The 9 T cell receptor beta chains presented below share a single source sample, sequenced in a study of blood T cells in healthy people across ages. The use of a sample-barcoded 5' primer and a J-beta primer mix characterized a second PCR of roughly 6 to 11 cycles. TCRdb re-called the 5' RACE reads with MiXCR, one entry per CDR3 protein. The data show approximately 790,000 distinct CDR3 sequences, approximately 67% seen once. Sequenced sample: blood. The receptors shown here come from a man in his thirties or forties in good health.

The V call is TRBV14, the J call TRBJ2-5; D is possibly TRBD2 (6 bases). Germline CDR1 is SGHDN and CDR2 is FVKESK. V shed 3 bases and J shed 2 bases, with 13 bases lying between them. This CDR3 has 15 amino acids. CDR3 in DNA: TGTGCCAGCAGCCAGCCAGCGGGCCTTCAAGAGACCCAGTACTTC. This translates into CASSQPAGLQETQYF.

CDR3 in DNA: TGTGCCAGCAGCTCGCTGTCCAGGGGACACTACGAGCAGTACTTC. The encoded protein is CASSSLSRGHYEQYF. V and J are TRBV28 and TRBJ2-7; a weak D match, TRBD1 (6 bases). This CDR3 is built from 15 residues. Trimming pared 6 bases from V and 3 bases from J, leaving 18 bases between. The V gene's germline CDR1 is MDHEN and CDR2 SYDVKM.

V gene TRBV11-2 combines with J gene TRBJ2-5; a possible D gene is TRBD1 (6 bases). The V gene lost 1 base and the J gene lost 5 bases, with 14 bases spanning the gap. CDR3 length: 15 residues. Germline lookup yields CDR1 SGHAT and CDR2 FQNNGV. The DNA for the CDR3 is TGTGCCAGCAGCTTAGTTCACAGGGAGCGGGAGACCCAGTACTTC. The encoded protein is CASSLVHRERETQYF.

V gene TRBV15 combines with J gene TRBJ2-7; possibly TRBD1 for D (6 bases). The CDR3 is 13 residues long. Germline CDR1 reads LNHNV; CDR2 reads YYDKDF (reference sequence). V was clipped by 4 bases and J by 1 base, with 8 bases between them. The CDR3 DNA follows: TGTGCCACCAGCAAAACAGGGTCCTACGAGCAGTACTTC. Its translation: CATSKTGSYEQYF. The full variable domain, rest sourced from reference TRBV15 and TRBJ2-7, is DAMVIQNPRYQVTQFGKPVTLSCSQTLNHNVMYWYQQKSSQAPKLLFHYYDKDFNNEADTPDNFQSRRPNTSFCFLDIRSPGLGDTAMYLCATSKTGSYEQYFGPGTRLTVT.

The gene calls are TRBV12-3 or TRBV12-4 and TRBJ2-7, with D tentatively TRBD2 (6 bases). CDR3 length equals 13 residues. Trimming took 5 bases from V and 0 from J, leaving 8 bases between them. The CDR3 sequence is CASSTDYSYEQYF. In DNA, the CDR3 is TGTGCCAGCAGTACGGACTACTCCTACGAGCAGTACTTC.

The chain has TRBV15 and TRBJ2-7, with TRBD2 matching over 9 bases. Trimming cost V 4 bases and J 0 bases; bases outside gene matches: 4. Germline CDR1 and CDR2: LNHNV and YYDKDF (reference sequence). This CDR3 contains 15 residues. CDR3 sequence (DNA): TGTGCCACCAGCACCCGACTAGCGGACTCCTACGAGCAGTACTTC. Protein sequence: CATSTRLADSYEQYF.

The chain recombines TRBV28 with TRBJ1-2; D remains unclear. Trimming took 3 bases from V and 6 from J, leaving 8 bases between them. The CDR3 sequence is 12 residues long. Germline values: CDR1 MDHEN, CDR2 SYDVKM. Written as DNA, the CDR3 is TGTGCCAGCAGTTTTTTTGGGGATGGCTACACCTTC. Amino acid sequence: CASSFFGDGYTF.

The chain combines TRBV6-7 with TRBJ2-6; 8 nucleotides match TRBD1. TRBV6-7 is an open reading frame, and its role is uncertain. The junction had 14 bases not matched to a gene; V was cut back by 1 base and J by 0 bases. This CDR3 contains 21 residues. CDR3 bases: TGTGCCAGCAGTTACTGCCGGGACAGGCTACCTAAGTACTCTGGGGCCAACGTCCTGACTTTC. This encodes CASSYCRDRLPKYSGANVLTF.

The chain combines TRBV7-9 with TRBJ2-1; D unresolved. This CDR3 has 13 residues. Between the trimmed V and J ends, which lost 2 bases and 6 bases, there was a span of 8 bases. Germline V gene lookup returns CDR1 SEHNR and CDR2 FQNEAQ (reference sequence). CDR3 bases: TGTGCCAGCAGCTTATTGTGGTCCAATGAGCAGTTCTTC. This gives the protein CASSLLWSNEQFF.